The present entry profiles one TCR beta chain with its context. The data were taken from a study of blood T cell repertoires in COVID-19. Study information: Acute and convalescent COVID-19 samples came from the United States, Italy and Spain. PBMCs, B-cell-depleted T cells, or T cells were the source of the cDNA or gDNA that made up the material.

Profiled with immunoSEQ multiplex PCR; TCRdb holds only in-frame clones, not every one. The sample lists tens of thousands of clones; approximately 86% were seen once. V was cut by 2 bases and J by 3 bases, with 11 bases left in between. Germline-derived CDR1 and CDR2 are SGDLS and YYNGEE. The CDR3 extends over 14 amino acids. The J gene is TRBJ1-1, the V gene TRBV9, with D possibly TRBD1 on 6 matching bases. The specimen was peripheral blood. The origin of this receptor is a man between 60 and 75 years old with acute or convalescent COVID-19. The CDR3 is CASSVSPGDTEAFF. The CDR3 region has the DNA TGTGCCAGCAGCGTCTCCCCAGGGGACACTGAAGCTTTCTTT.